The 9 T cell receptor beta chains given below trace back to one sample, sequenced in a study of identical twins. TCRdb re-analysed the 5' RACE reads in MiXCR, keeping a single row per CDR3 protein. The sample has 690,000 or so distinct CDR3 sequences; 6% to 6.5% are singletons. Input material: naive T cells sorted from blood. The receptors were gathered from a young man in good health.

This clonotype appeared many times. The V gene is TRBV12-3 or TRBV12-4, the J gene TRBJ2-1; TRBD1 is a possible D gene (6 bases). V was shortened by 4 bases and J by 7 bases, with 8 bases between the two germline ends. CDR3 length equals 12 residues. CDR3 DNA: TGTGCCAGCAGTTCAGGGGTTAATGAGCAGTTCTTC. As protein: CASSSGVNEQFF.

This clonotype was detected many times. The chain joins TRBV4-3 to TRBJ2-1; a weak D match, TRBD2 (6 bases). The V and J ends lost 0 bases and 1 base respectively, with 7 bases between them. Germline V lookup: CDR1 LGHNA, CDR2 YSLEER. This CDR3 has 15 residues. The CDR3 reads CASSQDGGSYNEQFF. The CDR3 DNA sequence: TGCGCCAGCAGCCAAGATGGGGGGTCCTACAATGAGCAGTTCTTC.

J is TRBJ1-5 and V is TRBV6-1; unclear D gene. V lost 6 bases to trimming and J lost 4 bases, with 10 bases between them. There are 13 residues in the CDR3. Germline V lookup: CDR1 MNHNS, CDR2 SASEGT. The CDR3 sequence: CASSGGENQPQHF. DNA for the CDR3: TGTGCCAGCAGCGGCGGGGAAAATCAGCCCCAGCATTTT.

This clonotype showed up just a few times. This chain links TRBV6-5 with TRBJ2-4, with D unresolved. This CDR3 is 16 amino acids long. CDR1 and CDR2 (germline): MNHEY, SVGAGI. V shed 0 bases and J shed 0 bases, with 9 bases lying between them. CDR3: CASSYSQSLAKNIQYF. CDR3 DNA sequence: TGTGCCAGCAGTTACTCACAATCCTTAGCCAAAAACATTCAGTACTTC.

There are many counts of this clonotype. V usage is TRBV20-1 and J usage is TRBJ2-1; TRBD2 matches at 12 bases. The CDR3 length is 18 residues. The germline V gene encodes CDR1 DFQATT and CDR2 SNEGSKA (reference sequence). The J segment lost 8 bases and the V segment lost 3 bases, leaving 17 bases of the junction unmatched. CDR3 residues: CSASGTSGLFRAIDEQFF. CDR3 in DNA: TGCAGTGCTAGCGGGACTAGCGGGCTATTCCGGGCAATCGATGAGCAGTTCTTC.

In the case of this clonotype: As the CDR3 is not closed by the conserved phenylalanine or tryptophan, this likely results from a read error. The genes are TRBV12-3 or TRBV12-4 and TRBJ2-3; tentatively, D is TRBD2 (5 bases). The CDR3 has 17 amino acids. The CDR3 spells CDSLSVQGGERTDTQYS. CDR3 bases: TGTGACAGCCTTAGCGTCCAAGGCGGAGAGAGAACAGATACGCAGTATTCT.

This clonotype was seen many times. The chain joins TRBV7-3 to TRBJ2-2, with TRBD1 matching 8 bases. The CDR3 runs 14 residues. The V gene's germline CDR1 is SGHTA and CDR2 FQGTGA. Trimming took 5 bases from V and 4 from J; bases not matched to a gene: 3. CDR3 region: CASSNTGGTGELFF. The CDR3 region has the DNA TGTGCCAGCAGCAACACAGGGGGCACCGGGGAGCTGTTTTTT.

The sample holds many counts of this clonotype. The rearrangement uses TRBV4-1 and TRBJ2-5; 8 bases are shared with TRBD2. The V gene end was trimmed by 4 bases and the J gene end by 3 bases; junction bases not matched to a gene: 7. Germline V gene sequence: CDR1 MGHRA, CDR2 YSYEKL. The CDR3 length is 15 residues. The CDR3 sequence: CASSLYIAGKETQYF. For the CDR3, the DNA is TGCGCCAGCAGCCTATACATAGCGGGAAAAGAGACCCAGTACTTC.

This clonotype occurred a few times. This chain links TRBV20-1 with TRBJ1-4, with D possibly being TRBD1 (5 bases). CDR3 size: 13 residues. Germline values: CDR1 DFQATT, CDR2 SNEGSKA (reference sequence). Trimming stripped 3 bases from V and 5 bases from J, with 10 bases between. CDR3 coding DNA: TGCAGTGCTAGCCCGACAGCGAATGAAAAACTGTTTTTT. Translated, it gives CSASPTANEKLFF.